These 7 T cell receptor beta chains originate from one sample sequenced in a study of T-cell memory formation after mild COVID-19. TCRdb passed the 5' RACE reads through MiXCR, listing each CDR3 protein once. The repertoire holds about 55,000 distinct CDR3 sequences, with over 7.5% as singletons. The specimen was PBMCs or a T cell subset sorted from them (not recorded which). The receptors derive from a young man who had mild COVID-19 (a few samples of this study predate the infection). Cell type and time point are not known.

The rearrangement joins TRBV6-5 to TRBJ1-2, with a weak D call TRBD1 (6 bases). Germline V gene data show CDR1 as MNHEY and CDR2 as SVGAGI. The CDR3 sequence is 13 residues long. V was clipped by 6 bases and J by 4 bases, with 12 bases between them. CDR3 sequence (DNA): TGTGCCAGCAGACCGGGACACACCTATGGCTACACCTTC. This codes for CASRPGHTYGYTF.

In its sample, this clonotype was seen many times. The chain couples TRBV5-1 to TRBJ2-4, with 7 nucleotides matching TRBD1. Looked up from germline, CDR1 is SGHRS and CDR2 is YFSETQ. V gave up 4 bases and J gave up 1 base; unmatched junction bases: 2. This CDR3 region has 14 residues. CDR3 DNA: TGCGCCAGCAGCCAGGGGGATGCCAAAAACATTCAGTACTTC. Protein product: CASSQGDAKNIQYF. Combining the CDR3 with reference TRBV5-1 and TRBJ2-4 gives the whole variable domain KAGVTQTPRYLIKTRGQQVTLSCSPISGHRSVSWYQQTPGQGLQFLFEYFSETQRNKGNFPGRFSGRQFSNSRSEMNVSTLELGDSALYLCASSQGDAKNIQYFGAGTRLSVL.

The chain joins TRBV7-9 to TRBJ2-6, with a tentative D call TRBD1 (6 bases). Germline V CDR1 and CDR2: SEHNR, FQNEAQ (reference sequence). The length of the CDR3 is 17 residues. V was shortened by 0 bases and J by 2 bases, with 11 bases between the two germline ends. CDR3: CASSLASGAAGANVLTF. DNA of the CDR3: TGTGCCAGCAGCTTAGCGTCAGGGGCGGCTGGGGCCAACGTCCTGACTTTC.

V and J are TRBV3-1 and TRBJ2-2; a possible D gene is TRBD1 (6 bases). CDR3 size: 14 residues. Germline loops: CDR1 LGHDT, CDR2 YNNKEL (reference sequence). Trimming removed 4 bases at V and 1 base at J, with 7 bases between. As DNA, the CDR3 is TGTGCCAGCAGCCGACAGGTGAACACCGGGGAGCTGTTTTTT. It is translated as CASSRQVNTGELFF.

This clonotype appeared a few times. The CDR3: CASSFEEDEQFF. CDR3 sequence (DNA): TGTGCCAGCAGTTTCGAGGAGGATGAGCAGTTCTTC. This sequence joins TRBV12-3 or TRBV12-4 and TRBJ2-1; maybe TRBD2 (5 bases). With 3 bases removed from V and 8 bases from J, the gap between germline ends came to 8 bases. The CDR3 has 12 residues.

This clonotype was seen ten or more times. The CDR3 protein is CATSDPGTDIETQYF. The CDR3 nucleotides read TGTGCCACCAGTGACCCGGGGACAGATATTGAGACCCAGTACTTC. V and J are TRBV24-1 and TRBJ2-5, with 7 nucleotides matching TRBD1. The CDR3 runs 15 residues. The ends lost 4 bases at V and 5 bases at J; junction bases unmatched: 9. Germline V gene lookup returns CDR1 KGHDR and CDR2 SFDVKD.

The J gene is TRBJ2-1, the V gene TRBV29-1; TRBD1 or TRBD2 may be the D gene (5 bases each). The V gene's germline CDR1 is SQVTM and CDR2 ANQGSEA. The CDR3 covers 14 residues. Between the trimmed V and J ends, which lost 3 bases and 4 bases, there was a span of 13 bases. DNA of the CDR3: TGCAGCGTTGAGCCCGGGGCGAGGTACAATGAGCAGTTCTTC. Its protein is CSVEPGARYNEQFF.